The T cell receptor (beta chain) described here comes from a study of shared clonotypes between healthy human individuals. Turning to the study itself: A couple of women and three men aged 18 to 49 served as donors.

Unmatched junction bases numbered 14, after V lost 2 bases and J lost 6 bases. The CDR3 has 18 residues. The V gene's germline CDR1 is ENHRY and CDR2 SYGVKD. Clones were sequenced by immunoSEQ multiplex PCR, and TCRdb holds only the in-frame ones, with some missing. The repertoire holds millions of clones, 85% to 95% seen once, with roughly 0.13% in the top ten. Each donor was a Caucasian adult residing in Nashville, Tennessee. The chain employs TRBV10-3 and TRBJ2-2; 8 nucleotides align to TRBD2. Material for sequencing was naive CD4+ T cells sorted from blood. Subset meaning: CD45RA+ positively selected. The source is a man younger than 30 in good health. CDR3 nucleotide sequence: TGTGCCATCAGTGAGACCAATATTAGGACTAGCCCCCCCGGGGAGCTGTTTTTT. Translating it yields CAISETNIRTSPPGELFF.